The 15 T cell receptor beta chains below were found in one sample sequenced in a study of blood T cells in healthy people across ages. Next came a second PCR, run for about 7 to 11 cycles, which used a sample-barcoded 5' primer along with a J-beta primer mix. MiXCR, run by TCRdb on the 5' RACE reads, gives a single entry per CDR3 protein. The table lists hundreds of thousands of distinct CDR3 sequences, approximately 59% of them singletons. The source material was blood. The source of these receptors is a man aged 55 to 70 in good health.

The chain couples TRBV7-4 to TRBJ2-7; 9 bases are shared with TRBD1. The length of the CDR3 is 18 residues. Losses at the gene ends were 5 bases for V and 1 base for J; bases not matched to a gene: 15. The germline gives CDR1 SGHVT, CDR2 SQSDAQ. CDR3 amino acids: CASSPSRDREGISYEQYF. CDR3 coding DNA: TGTGCCAGCAGCCCGTCCCGGGACAGGGAAGGTATATCCTACGAGCAGTACTTC.

This clonotype was seen a few times. The rearrangement links TRBV29-1 to TRBJ2-6, with D perhaps TRBD1 or TRBD2 (5 bases each). The CDR3 is 17 residues long. V lost 4 bases, J lost 0 bases, and 16 bases lay in between. Germline V gives CDR1 SQVTM, CDR2 ANQGSEA. The CDR3 region has the DNA TGCAGCGTTGTGCCTGAGGGACGGAACTCTGGGGCCAACGTCCTGACTTTC. Amino acids: CSVVPEGRNSGANVLTF.

This chain joins TRBV5-1 and TRBJ1-5; D gene ambiguous. V dropped 2 bases and J dropped 1 base, with 4 bases sitting between them. The CDR3 is made up of 13 amino acids. Germline V gene lookup returns CDR1 SGHRS and CDR2 YFSETQ. The CDR3 loop is CASSFDSNQPQHF. The CDR3 nucleotides read TGCGCCAGCAGCTTCGACAGCAATCAGCCCCAGCATTTT.

This sequence joins TRBV14 and TRBJ2-7; no reliable D call. The CDR3 is 16 amino acids. Looked up from germline, CDR1 is SGHDN and CDR2 is FVKESK. Trimming shortened V by 4 bases and J by 0 bases, and 16 bases separated the two germline ends. The CDR3 DNA reads as TGTGCCAGCAGCCCCGGCTGGGGTAGCAGCTCCTACGAGCAGTACTTC. Its protein is CASSPGWGSSSYEQYF.

The rearrangement uses TRBV20-1 and TRBJ2-1; TRBD2 matches 12 bases. CDR1 is DFQATT, CDR2 SNEGSKA, per germline (reference sequence). V lost 2 bases and J lost 9; bases outside the gene matches: 8. The CDR3 is 15 residues long. CDR3 bases: TGCAGTGCTAGACCAACGGGACTAGCGGGCTTTGAGCAGTTCTTC. Translated: CSARPTGLAGFEQFF.

This clonotype was detected only a few times. The chain carries TRBV7-2 and TRBJ1-4; D not resolved. The germline gives CDR1 SGHTA, CDR2 FQGNSA. The CDR3 is made up of 15 amino acids. Between the trimmed V and J ends, which lost 1 base and 5 bases, there was a span of 11 bases. CDR3 sequence reads: CASSLGRLINEKLFF. CDR3 in DNA: TGTGCCAGCAGCTTAGGCAGGCTCATCAATGAAAAACTGTTTTTT.

This clonotype was observed a single time. J is TRBJ2-7 and V is TRBV20-1; TRBD2 matches 12 bases. The ends lost 2 bases at V and 7 bases at J; junction bases unmatched: 9. The CDR3 spans 15 residues. Germline V gene data show CDR1 as DFQATT and CDR2 as SNEGSKA (reference sequence). CDR3 nucleotide sequence: TGCAGTGCTAGACTTCCTAGCGGGGGGGCGTGGGAGCAGTACTTC. This sequence encodes CSARLPSGGAWEQYF.

The CDR3 DNA sequence: TGTGCCAGCAGTGATCCGGGCGAGCAGTACTTC. Translated: CASSDPGEQYF. The chain recombines TRBV2 with TRBJ2-7, with D unclear. Germline CDR1 and CDR2: SNHLY and FYNNEI. Trimming took 3 bases from V and 6 from J, leaving 6 bases between them. The CDR3 runs 11 residues.

The V call is TRBV10-3, the J call TRBJ2-2; TRBD2 aligns across 8 bases. The CDR3 runs 16 residues. The J segment lost 3 bases and the V segment lost 8 bases, leaving 11 bases of the junction unmatched. Germline CDR1 and CDR2: ENHRY and SYGVKD. In DNA, the CDR3 is TGTGCCATCGACCCCGGGGGGGGAGTGTACACCGGGGAGCTGTTTTTT. This codes for CAIDPGGGVYTGELFF.

The V call is TRBV7-2, the J call TRBJ1-1, with D hard to call. Germline CDR1 SGHTA, CDR2 FQGNSA. Deletions cut 0 bases from V and 8 bases from J, with 16 bases between. The CDR3 consists of 15 residues. The CDR3 DNA sequence: TGTGCCAGCAGCTTAGCCGCATCCCGAACGATGGAAGCTTTCTTT. This gives the protein CASSLAASRTMEAFF.

This clonotype appeared a few times. The rearrangement joins TRBV5-1 to TRBJ1-5, with 7 bases identical to TRBD1. Trimming at V came to 3 bases and at J to 4 bases, leaving 4 bases not matched to a gene. Germline-derived CDR1 and CDR2 are SGHRS and YFSETQ. This CDR3 is 14 amino acids long. The CDR3 DNA is TGCGCCAGCAGCTGGGACAGTCCTAATCAGCCCCAGCATTTT. Protein sequence: CASSWDSPNQPQHF.

This clonotype was seen once. The J gene is TRBJ2-5, the V gene TRBV7-2, with D perhaps being TRBD1 or TRBD2 (5 bases each). The J call may be incorrect, as the DNA end agrees better with TRBJ2-7. The CDR3 is 15 amino acids. Germline lookup yields CDR1 SGHTA and CDR2 FQGNSA. The CDR3 DNA follows: TGTGCCAGCAGCTCCGCAGGGAGTTGGTGGTACGAGCAGTACTTC. Translated: CASSSAGSWWYEQYF.

This chain links TRBV21-1 with TRBJ2-7; the table's TRBD2 call for D was not verified on the DNA. TRBV21-1 is noted as a pseudogene. The CDR3 has 14 amino acids. CDR3 DNA: TGTGCCACCCCTTTTGGGAGGCTGAAGTACGAGCAGTACTTC. This encodes CATPFGRLKYEQYF.

V usage is TRBV7-9 and J usage is TRBJ1-2; D gene ambiguous. CDR3 length: 15 amino acids. V lost 0 bases and J lost 2, with 10 bases in between. Germline CDR1 and CDR2: SEHNR and FQNEAQ (reference sequence). Here the CDR3 DNA reads TGTGCCAGCAGCTTAGCAGCAGCGAGAAACTATGGCTACACCTTC. Amino acid sequence: CASSLAAARNYGYTF.

This clonotype has only one observation. The chain recombines TRBV6-4 with TRBJ1-2; unclear D gene. This CDR3 contains 15 residues. In germline, CDR1 is MRHNA, CDR2 SNTAGT. Trimming stripped 4 bases from V and 0 bases from J, with 12 bases between. In nucleotides, the CDR3 is TGTGCCAGCAGTGCGGAACCGACCCCTAACTATGGCTACACCTTC. Translated, it gives CASSAEPTPNYGYTF.